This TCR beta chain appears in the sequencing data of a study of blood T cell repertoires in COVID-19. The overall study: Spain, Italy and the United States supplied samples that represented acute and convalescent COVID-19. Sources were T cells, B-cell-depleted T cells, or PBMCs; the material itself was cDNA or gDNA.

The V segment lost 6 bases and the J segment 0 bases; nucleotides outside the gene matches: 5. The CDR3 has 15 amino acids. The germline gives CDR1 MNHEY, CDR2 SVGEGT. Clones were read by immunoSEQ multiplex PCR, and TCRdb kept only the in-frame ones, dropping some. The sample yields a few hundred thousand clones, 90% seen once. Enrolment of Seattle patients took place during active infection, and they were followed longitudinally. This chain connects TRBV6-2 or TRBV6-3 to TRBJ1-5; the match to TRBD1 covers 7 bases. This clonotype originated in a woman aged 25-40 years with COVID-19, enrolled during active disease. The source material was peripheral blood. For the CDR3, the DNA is TGTGCCAGCAGCAAGACAGGGAATAGCAATCAGCCCCAGCATTTT. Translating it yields CASSKTGNSNQPQHF.